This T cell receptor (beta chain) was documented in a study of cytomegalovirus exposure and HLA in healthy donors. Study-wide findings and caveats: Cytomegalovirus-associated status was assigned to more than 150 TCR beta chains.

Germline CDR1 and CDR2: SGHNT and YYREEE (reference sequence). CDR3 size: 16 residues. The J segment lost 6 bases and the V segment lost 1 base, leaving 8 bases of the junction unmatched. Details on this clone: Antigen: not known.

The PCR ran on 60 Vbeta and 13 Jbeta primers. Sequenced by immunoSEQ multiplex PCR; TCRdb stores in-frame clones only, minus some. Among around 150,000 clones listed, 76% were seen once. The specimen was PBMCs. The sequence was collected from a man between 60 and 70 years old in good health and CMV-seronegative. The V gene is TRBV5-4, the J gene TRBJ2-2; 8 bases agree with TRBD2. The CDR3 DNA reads TGTGCCAGCAGCTTGCGGGGGGGAGGGCCCGCCGGGGAGCTGTTTTTT. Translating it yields CASSLRGGGPAGELFF.